Given below is one TCR beta chain in context. A much larger clone lies one base from this, so it may be a read error. This entry is derived from a study of lung T cells in sarcoidosis with Löfgren's syndrome. MiXCR, run by TCRdb on the reads, gives a single entry per CDR3 protein. The repertoire holds tens of thousands of distinct CDR3 sequences, with 21% as singletons. The sample comprised CD4+ T cells from PBMCs. This receptor was identified in a human donor with sarcoidosis (Löfgren's syndrome or another form), or a control subject (not recorded which).

The CDR3 DNA sequence: TGTGCCAGCAGCTTACCCCTACCAGCGGGAGGGTTGAATGAGCAGTTCTTC. Its translation: CASSLPLPAGGLNEQFF. The gene calls are TRBV6-2 or TRBV6-3 and TRBJ2-1; 10 bases map to TRBD2. Trimming removed 6 bases from V and 7 bases from J; junction bases left unmatched: 15. The CDR3 is made up of 17 amino acids. Germline lookup yields CDR1 MNHEY and CDR2 SVGEGT.